This TCR beta chain was found in a study of CXCR3-negative and CXCR3-positive naive CD8 T cells (dated by TCRdb to about 2019). About the investigation overall: Roughly 150 million TRB reads were obtained in total, roughly 1.5 +/- 0.3 million reads per library. TRBV-TRBJ cluster analysis included naive subsets from five or six donors and memory cells from 3 donors. The diversity and physicochemical repertoire analyses included around 10 donors pooled from two independent experiments. General conclusions and limits of the study: Compared with CXCR3-negative naive cells, CXCR3-positive naive cells had TRB CDR3s with higher hydrophobicity (lower Kidera factor 4), lower energy, and higher strength and volume indices. Repertoire diversity was comparably high in both naive subsets but much lower in memory CD8+ T cells. Because surface CD5, which is linked to self-reactivity in mice, was comparable between the naive subsets, TCR interaction strength was also inferred from the physicochemical properties of TRB CDR3s. TRBV-TRBJ usage was similar between naive CXCR3-negative and CXCR3-positive cells from the same donor, while memory cells showed distinct patterns. Freshly isolated PBMCs were used for most assays because CXCR3 expression went down partially after cryopreservation.

For each CD8+ T cell subset, flow sorting was done in triplicate, and about 300,000 cells per subset went directly into RLT lysis buffer. To keep memory contaminants out, a stringent definition of naive CD8+ T cells was applied: CD45RO-CCR7+CD27+CD95-. Peripheral blood mononuclear cells were isolated from buffy coats using standard density gradient centrifugation. Naive CXCR3-negative and CXCR3-positive CD8+ T cells were flow-sorted on a FACSAria III. An RNeasy Mini Kit was used to extract total RNA from the sorted cells. Points on this clonotype: Its antigen is unknown.

CDR1 LGHNA and CDR2 YSLEER were looked up in the germline V gene. The CDR3 sequence holds 14 residues, the cysteine and phenylalanine included. The DNA is not on file. The instrument given in TCRdb is NextSeq 550. The Human TCR Profiling Kit (MiLaboratory) was used to prepare UMI-labeled 5' RACE TRB cDNA libraries. The full amount of extracted RNA was used for cDNA synthesis, and the full amount of resulting cDNA was used for PCR amplification. Libraries were prepared in parallel using an identical number of PCR cycles. The paper's data handling went like this. With a requirement of at least two reads per UMI, MIGEC and MiXCR extracted about 50,000 +/- 10,000 unique UMI-labeled TRB cDNA molecules per library. Each library averaged about 40,000 +/- 10,000 functional in-frame TRB CDR3 nucleotide clonotypes without stop codons. After downsampling to 5000 UMI-labeled TRB molecules per sample, diversity metrics, including normalized Shannon-Wiener and Chao1, were computed in VDJtools. VDJtools computed clonotype-size-weighted physicochemical properties of the central five CDR3 residues: interaction energy, strength, volume and Kidera factor 4. The reads, reprocessed by TCRdb, yield one row per CDR3 protein sequence and no DNA. The V and J calls, along with clone size, are taken from TCRdb and not from the paper's own processing. The table for this sample shows approximately 100,000 distinct CDR3 sequences. In total, the top ten clones hold 0.85% to 1.4% of the sample.

Sequenced: naive CXCR3+ CD8+ T cells from blood. Taken with the paper, the label for cell subset or site translates to: CD45RO-CCR7+CD27+CD95- naive CD8+ T cells expressing CXCR3 (TNR3+). The chain was built from TRBV4-3 and TRBJ2-7; no DNA is available, so the TRBD2 call from TCRdb remains unchecked. The TCR originated in a human donor in good health. Some clones in this sample may be carry-over from other donors' samples. The CDR3 has the sequence CASSQESAGYEQYF.